This entry lists 26 T cell receptor beta chains sequenced from one sample in a study of blood T cells in healthy people across ages. The authors ran a second PCR of 7 to 11 cycles using a sample-barcoded 5' primer and a J-beta primer mix. MiXCR, run by TCRdb on the 5' RACE reads, gives a single entry per CDR3 protein. Of fewer than 650,000 distinct CDR3 sequences in the sample, about 25% were seen once. The data were also submitted as part of a second study, on T cells of mothers and their children.

Sequencing was carried out using blood. These receptors originate from a boy between 2 and 10 years old in good health.

The chain recombines TRBV12-3 or TRBV12-4 with TRBJ2-2, with 7 bases lining up with TRBD1. The V and J ends lost 4 bases and 4 bases, in that order; junction bases with no gene match: 6. There are 15 residues in the CDR3. The CDR3 sequence is CASSYDRVSTGELFF. The CDR3 bases are TGTGCCAGCAGTTATGACAGGGTGTCCACCGGGGAGCTGTTTTTT.

This chain uses TRBV10-3 with TRBJ2-4, with a tentative D call TRBD1 (6 bases). V was trimmed by 2 bases and J by 9 bases, leaving 8 bases between them. This CDR3 region has 12 residues. CDR1 and CDR2 from the germline V gene are ENHRY and SYGVKD. Written as DNA, the CDR3 is TGTGCCATCAGTGAGGGACAGACCATTCAGTACTTC. Amino acids: CAISEGQTIQYF.

This clonotype was counted between two and nine times. This chain links TRBV6-2 or TRBV6-3 with TRBJ1-6, with D maybe TRBD1 (5 bases). Germline CDR1 is MNHEY and CDR2 is SVGEGT. V lost 0 bases, J lost 10 bases, and 10 bases lay in between. The length of the CDR3 is 14 residues. The CDR3 protein is CASSYSGGGSPLHF. The CDR3 bases are TGTGCCAGCAGTTACTCCGGGGGTGGCTCACCCCTCCACTTT.

This clonotype has more than one count but fewer than ten. This rearrangement joins TRBV5-1 to TRBJ2-3; D is uncertain. The CDR3 consists of 12 residues. Trimming shortened V by 1 base and J by 4 bases, and 4 bases separated the two germline ends. Germline V CDR1 and CDR2: SGHRS, YFSETQ. CDR3 bases: TGCGCCAGCAGCTTGTGGCCAGATACGCAGTATTTT. Translation gives CASSLWPDTQYF.

In its sample, this clonotype was seen a few times. The V gene is TRBV3-1, the J gene TRBJ2-1; D possibly corresponds to TRBD2 (6 bases). The J call may be in error: the DNA end matches TRBJ2-7 better. Germline-derived CDR1 and CDR2 are LGHDT and YNNKEL (reference sequence). This CDR3 region has 14 residues. The CDR3 loop is CASSQYQRAYEQYF. The CDR3 region has the DNA TGTGCCAGCAGCCAGTATCAGCGGGCCTACGAGCAGTACTTC.

This clonotype has only a few counts. The chain uses TRBV7-6 and TRBJ2-1; TRBD2 aligns across 7 bases. CDR3 length: 17 amino acids. V dropped 6 bases and J dropped 4; count of bases not matched to a gene: 15. Germline CDR1 SGHVS, CDR2 FNYEAQ. The CDR3 is CASSTNPGLGPYNEQFF. CDR3 bases: TGTGCCAGCAGTACCAACCCCGGACTAGGACCTTACAATGAGCAGTTCTTC.

There are a few counts of this clonotype. The chain's CDR3 is CASSIRGGTGGYNEQFF. The DNA of the CDR3 is TGTGCCAGTAGTATAAGGGGAGGGACAGGGGGCTACAATGAGCAGTTCTTC. The rearrangement uses TRBV19 and TRBJ2-1; 11 bases agree with TRBD1. The CDR3 sequence is 17 residues long. After removal of 2 bases from V and 3 bases from J, the junction contained 6 bases not matched to a gene. The germline CDR1 and CDR2 sequences are LNHDA and SQIVND (reference sequence).

V is TRBV3-1 and J is TRBJ1-2, with TRBD1 matching 10 bases. Germline CDR1 LGHDT, CDR2 YNNKEL (reference sequence). The CDR3 has 15 residues. V dropped 5 bases and J dropped 1; count of bases not matched to a gene: 4. Here the CDR3 DNA reads TGTGCCAGCAGCTCCCGGGACAGGGGTAACTATGGCTACACCTTC. This codes for CASSSRDRGNYGYTF.

There are a few counts of this clonotype. This chain uses TRBV27 with TRBJ1-1; 9 nucleotides match TRBD1. J lost 9 bases, V lost 6 bases, and 8 bases had no gene match. This CDR3 is 13 amino acids long. Germline values: CDR1 MNHEY, CDR2 SMNVEV (reference sequence). This chain's CDR3 is CASSPGQGRKAFF. The CDR3 nucleotides read TGTGCCAGCAGCCCGGGACAGGGTAGGAAAGCTTTCTTT.

The chain links TRBV6-4 to TRBJ2-3, with 7 bases lining up with TRBD2. V lost 4 bases to trimming and J lost 5 bases; unmatched junction nucleotides: 15. Per the germline V gene, CDR1 is MRHNA and CDR2 is SNTAGT. CDR3 length equals 17 residues. The DNA for the CDR3 is TGTGCCAGCAGTGCCTGGCCCGGGGCGGGAGCAGAAGATACGCAGTATTTT. Protein: CASSAWPGAGAEDTQYF.

A word on this clonotype: One junction end does not reproduce the germline sequence, and a read error may be involved. CDR3 residues: CVSSDPLPSTGNNSPLHF. The CDR3 region has the DNA TGTGTCAGCAGTGACCCCTTGCCGTCGACAGGGAATAATTCACCCCTCCACTTT. The rearrangement joins TRBV6-4 to TRBJ1-6; 7 bases are a match to TRBD1. Germline CDR1 is MRHNA and CDR2 is SNTAGT. The length of the CDR3 is 18 residues.

The rearrangement joins TRBV11-2 to TRBJ2-5; no clear D gene. Trimming took off 6 bases at V and 3 bases at J, with 8 bases between the two ends. The CDR3 spans 12 residues. Germline V CDR1 and CDR2: SGHAT, FQNNGV. The CDR3 DNA sequence: TGTGCCAGCAGGGACGAAGAAGAGACCCAGTACTTC. Translated, it gives CASRDEEETQYF.

As concerns this clonotype: A junction end diverges from the germline sequence, so it may reflect a read error. J is TRBJ2-7 and V is TRBV12-3 or TRBV12-4; D unclear. This CDR3 is 16 amino acids long. CDR3: CASSLAWRWSSYEHYF. The CDR3 DNA sequence: TGTGCCAGCAGTTTAGCGTGGCGGTGGAGCTCCTACGAGCACTACTTC.

This clonotype was seen more than once but under ten times. The chain joins TRBV10-3 to TRBJ1-2; D is unclear. Germline assignment: CDR1 ENHRY and CDR2 SYGVKD. The length of the CDR3 is 14 residues. The V and J ends lost 1 base and 7 bases respectively, with 13 bases between them. The CDR3 nucleotides read TGTGCCATCAGTGAGTTTGTGGCAGAGGCTGGCTACACCTTC. It encodes CAISEFVAEAGYTF.

The V and J genes are TRBV10-3 and TRBJ1-2; D perhaps matches TRBD1 (5 bases). The CDR3 has 13 residues. Germline V gives CDR1 ENHRY, CDR2 SYGVKD. Trimming cost V 3 bases and J 2 bases, with 7 bases left between them. CDR3 bases: TGTGCCATCAGTGACAGGGACAACTATGGCTACACCTTC. Its protein is CAISDRDNYGYTF.

This chain joins TRBV19 and TRBJ2-5; 9 positions match TRBD2. Germline loops: CDR1 LNHDA, CDR2 SQIVND (reference sequence). V dropped 6 bases and J dropped 2; count of bases not matched to a gene: 7. The CDR3 is 15 residues long. The CDR3 nucleotides are TGTGCCAGTAGGATTAGCGGGGGACAACAAGAGACCCAGTACTTC. It is translated as CASRISGGQQETQYF.

V usage is TRBV12-3 or TRBV12-4 and J usage is TRBJ2-5, with D possibly matching TRBD2 (5 bases). Trimming stripped 7 bases from V and 7 bases from J, with 10 bases between. The CDR3 length is 11 residues. The CDR3 nucleotides are TGTGCCAGCACTTACCGGGGGACCCAGTACTTC. It specifies CASTYRGTQYF.

This clonotype was picked up a small number of times. The rearrangement uses TRBV25-1 and TRBJ1-2; 8 nucleotides line up with TRBD1. CDR1 and CDR2 (germline): MGHDK, SYGVNS. This CDR3 has 16 residues. With 2 bases clipped from V and 4 bases from J, the junction kept 9 bases outside the gene matches. CDR3 bases: TGTGCCAGCAGTGAAGTTGGGACAGGTCGGAGCTATGGCTACACCTTC. Translation gives CASSEVGTGRSYGYTF.

This clonotype was observed a few times. The gene calls are TRBV7-9 and TRBJ2-1; the D gene is possibly TRBD2 (5 bases). Germline V gives CDR1 SEHNR, CDR2 FQNEAQ (reference sequence). CDR3 length: 18 amino acids. V dropped 6 bases and J dropped 4 bases, with 25 bases sitting between them. Here the CDR3 reads CASSPSPAAGQTYNEQFF. CDR3 sequence (DNA): TGTGCCAGCAGTCCGTCGCCCGCTGCGGGTCAAACTTACAATGAGCAGTTCTTC.

This chain connects TRBV6-1 to TRBJ2-4; the D gene could be TRBD1 or TRBD2 (5 bases each). The CDR3 spans 14 residues. CDR1 and CDR2 (germline): MNHNS, SASEGT. V lost 2 bases and J 1 base, leaving 6 bases between the germline ends. CDR3 protein: CASSEWGAKNIQYF. Here the CDR3 DNA reads TGTGCCAGCAGTGAATGGGGGGCCAAAAACATTCAGTACTTC.

This clonotype has more than one count but fewer than ten. The chain is built from TRBV27 and TRBJ2-7; D possibly uses TRBD1 or TRBD2 (5 bases each). With 3 bases removed from V and 3 bases from J, the gap between germline ends came to 12 bases. The CDR3 is 14 residues long. Germline V gives CDR1 MNHEY, CDR2 SMNVEV (reference sequence). The CDR3 loop reads CASSFSRGGYEQYF. In nucleotides, the CDR3 is TGTGCCAGCAGTTTTTCGAGGGGCGGCTACGAGCAGTACTTC.

V usage is TRBV6-6 and J usage is TRBJ1-3; no reliable D call. Germline-derived CDR1 and CDR2 are MNHNY and SVGAGI (reference sequence). V was pared by 4 bases and J by 3 bases, with 4 bases between. CDR3 length: 12 residues. The CDR3 bases are TGTGCCAGCAGTTCGCATGGAAACACCATATATTTT. Protein: CASSSHGNTIYF.

The table lists this clonotype with a few counts. The chain is built from TRBV30 and TRBJ1-4; D perhaps matches TRBD1 (6 bases). CDR3 length equals 19 residues. Germline CDR1 reads GTSNPN; CDR2 reads SVGIG (reference sequence). The V end lost 4 bases, the J end lost 3 bases, and 27 bases lay between the germline ends. CDR3 sequence: CAWNPRRVWGLGANEKLFF. The CDR3 region has the DNA TGTGCCTGGAACCCCAGAAGAGTTTGGGGGCTGGGGGCTAATGAAAAACTGTTTTTT.

This chain uses TRBV7-9 with TRBJ2-7; D gene uncertain. The germline V gene encodes CDR1 SEHNR and CDR2 FQNEAQ (reference sequence). The V and J ends lost 3 bases and 6 bases respectively, with 18 bases between them. This CDR3 contains 15 residues. CDR3 region: CASSFAVSPGGEQYF. DNA of the CDR3: TGTGCCAGCAGCTTCGCCGTGAGTCCGGGTGGCGAGCAGTACTTC.

This clonotype was counted many times. The chain combines TRBV12-3 or TRBV12-4 with TRBJ2-7; 9 bases map to TRBD1. J was trimmed by 3 bases and V by 4 bases; bases with no gene match: 1. The CDR3 contains 13 residues. CDR3 bases: TGTGCCAGCAGTTCGGGACAGGGCTACGAGCAGTACTTC. Protein: CASSSGQGYEQYF.

This clonotype was seen a few times. This sequence joins TRBV18 and TRBJ2-5; D is perhaps TRBD1 or TRBD2 (5 bases each). The J call is doubtful: the DNA matches TRBJ2-1 better. Germline CDR1 KGHSH, CDR2 LQKENI. The CDR3 consists of 12 residues. For the CDR3, the DNA is TGTGCCAGCTCACCACCGGGGGATGAGCAGTTCTTC. Protein product: CASSPPGDEQFF.